The 27 T cell receptor beta chains below all came from one sample that was sequenced in a study of T-cell memory formation after mild COVID-19. TCRdb analysed the 5' RACE reads with MiXCR anew, one entry per CDR3 protein. The sample contains around 320,000 distinct CDR3 sequences, around 15% of which appear only once. The specimen sequenced was PBMCs or a T cell subset sorted from them (not recorded which). The receptors were sampled from a man in his late teens or twenties who had mild COVID-19 (a few samples of this study predate the infection). Cell type and time point are not known.

Only a few counts were recorded for this clonotype. The V and J genes are TRBV7-2 and TRBJ2-7; D not certain. V was clipped by 1 base and J by 0 bases, with 10 bases between them. The V gene's germline CDR1 is SGHTA and CDR2 FQGNSA. The CDR3 is made up of 15 amino acids. CDR3 sequence reads: CASSLEGYYSYEQYF. The CDR3 DNA sequence: TGTGCCAGCAGCTTAGAAGGATATTACTCCTACGAGCAGTACTTC.

This clonotype has only a few counts. The chain uses TRBV20-1 and TRBJ2-3, with a possible D match to TRBD1 (5 bases). V lost 6 bases to trimming and J lost 3 bases, with 13 bases between them. The CDR3 is made up of 13 amino acids. Germline loops: CDR1 DFQATT, CDR2 SNEGSKA (reference sequence). CDR3 nucleotide sequence: TGCAGTGCCCTCCGACAGCCAACAGATACGCAGTATTTT. It encodes CSALRQPTDTQYF.

This chain links TRBV6-6 with TRBJ1-2, with D unclear. In germline, CDR1 is MNHNY, CDR2 SVGAGI (reference sequence). Deletions cut 4 bases from V and 6 bases from J, with 24 bases between. This CDR3 contains 17 residues. The DNA of the CDR3 is TGTGCCAGCAGTTTCCTGCCCGTCGGCGAATTTGTTCATGGCTACACCTTC. This gives the protein CASSFLPVGEFVHGYTF.

This clonotype was recorded a few times. The rearrangement uses TRBV20-1 and TRBJ1-1; perhaps TRBD1 as D (5 bases). This CDR3 contains 14 residues. Per the germline V gene, CDR1 is DFQATT and CDR2 is SNEGSKA (reference sequence). Trimming removed 6 bases at V and 5 bases at J, with 19 bases between. CDR3 sequence: CSARGAQLGTEAFF. In DNA, the CDR3 is TGCAGTGCCCGAGGGGCCCAGCTCGGGACTGAAGCTTTCTTT.

This clonotype was seen repeatedly, ten times or more. V is TRBV7-9 and J is TRBJ2-3, with TRBD2 as a possible D gene (6 bases). Germline V gene data show CDR1 as SEHNR and CDR2 as FQNEAQ (reference sequence). The CDR3 runs 14 residues. V was clipped by 4 bases and J by 4 bases, with 12 bases between them. The DNA of the CDR3 is TGTGCCAGCAGCTCCAGCGGGCCCGCAGATACGCAGTATTTT. Encoded protein: CASSSSGPADTQYF.

This clonotype has just a few counts. This chain uses TRBV7-3 with TRBJ1-6; 8 nucleotides agree with TRBD1. The germline gives CDR1 SGHTA, CDR2 FQGTGA. The V gene end was trimmed by 4 bases and the J gene end by 0 bases; junction bases not matched to a gene: 5. The CDR3 extends over 17 amino acids. CDR3 sequence: CASSSGDRSSYNSPLHF. CDR3 coding DNA: TGTGCCAGCAGCTCTGGGGACAGGAGCTCCTATAATTCACCCCTCCACTTT.

The J gene is TRBJ2-5, the V gene TRBV7-9, with D possibly TRBD1 on 7 matching bases. The V gene's germline CDR1 is SEHNR and CDR2 FQNEAQ (reference sequence). This CDR3 comprises 14 residues. V was clipped by 9 bases and J by 7 bases, with 21 bases between them. The chain's CDR3 is CASNPTGEAGTQYF. The CDR3 DNA sequence: TGTGCCAGTAACCCTACAGGGGAGGCGGGGACCCAGTACTTC.

V gene TRBV27 combines with J gene TRBJ2-7; D call uncertain. Trimming shortened V by 3 bases and J by 3 bases, and 9 bases separated the two germline ends. This CDR3 spans 13 amino acids. From germline, CDR1 is MNHEY and CDR2 SMNVEV (reference sequence). The CDR3: CASSFGRNYEQYV. CDR3 bases: TGTGCCAGCAGTTTCGGACGGAACTACGAGCAGTACGTC.

A few counts support this clonotype. This sequence joins TRBV2 and TRBJ1-6; D is unclear. The germline V gene has CDR1 SNHLY and CDR2 FYNNEI. The CDR3 consists of 15 residues. V was shortened by 8 bases and J by 0 bases, with 11 bases between the two germline ends. Written as DNA, the CDR3 is TGTGCCAGCGGCTCTGGAAGCTCCTATAATTCACCCCTCCACTTT. Amino acids: CASGSGSSYNSPLHF.

This clonotype was counted only a few times. The chain recombines TRBV12-3 or TRBV12-4 with TRBJ2-1; D is ambiguous. The V and J ends lost 5 bases and 7 bases respectively, with 15 bases between them. This CDR3 comprises 14 residues. The CDR3, as DNA: TGTGCCAGCAGTGCCCGGGTGGGCTGGAATGAGCAGTTCTTC. This codes for CASSARVGWNEQFF.

This clonotype has more than one count but fewer than ten. This sequence joins TRBV6-5 and TRBJ1-4; weak D call: TRBD1 (6 bases). V lost 8 bases and J 5 bases, leaving 15 bases between the germline ends. In germline, CDR1 is MNHEY, CDR2 SVGAGI. The CDR3 runs 14 residues. This CDR3 is CASRRTAINEKLFF. DNA for the CDR3: TGTGCCAGCCGTAGGACAGCTATCAATGAAAAACTGTTTTTT.

V usage is TRBV6-5 and J usage is TRBJ1-3; 7 nucleotides line up with TRBD1. Germline CDR1 and CDR2: MNHEY and SVGAGI. V was clipped by 6 bases and J by 6 bases; unmatched bases: 11. There are 15 residues in the CDR3. CDR3 region: CASRVTGEVVNTIYF. CDR3 DNA: TGTGCCAGCAGGGTCACAGGGGAGGTCGTAAACACCATATATTTT.

V is TRBV18 and J is TRBJ2-4, with D possibly matching TRBD1 (5 bases). Germline V gene lookup returns CDR1 KGHSH and CDR2 LQKENI. V dropped 5 bases and J dropped 0 bases, with 8 bases sitting between them. The CDR3 consists of 14 residues. CDR3 sequence reads: CASSTGLAKNIQYF. The CDR3 DNA follows: TGTGCCAGCTCAACAGGATTAGCCAAAAACATTCAGTACTTC.

A few counts support this clonotype. V and J are TRBV27 and TRBJ1-2; a weak D match, TRBD1 (5 bases). Trimming removed 4 bases at V and 8 bases at J, with 11 bases between. This CDR3 is 12 amino acids long. The germline V gene encodes CDR1 MNHEY and CDR2 SMNVEV (reference sequence). CDR3: CASSSGPRGYTF. In DNA form, the CDR3 reads TGTGCCAGCAGTTCGGGACCTCGGGGCTACACCTTC.

This chain connects TRBV20-1 to TRBJ1-5; D might be TRBD1 (5 bases). The CDR3 totals 12 residues. Germline V gene data show CDR1 as DFQATT and CDR2 as SNEGSKA (reference sequence). V was shortened by 4 bases and J by 4 bases, with 8 bases between the two germline ends. This CDR3 reads CSATPGNQPQHF. DNA of the CDR3: TGCAGTGCTACCCCAGGGAATCAGCCCCAGCATTTT.

This sequence joins TRBV27 and TRBJ1-2; 7 bases are a match to TRBD1. Per the germline V gene, CDR1 is MNHEY and CDR2 is SMNVEV (reference sequence). The CDR3 sequence is 13 residues long. V was pared by 0 bases and J by 8 bases, with 3 bases of the junction left unmatched. This CDR3 is CASSLSRQGGYTF. CDR3 bases: TGTGCCAGCAGTTTATCGCGACAGGGAGGCTACACCTTC.

In its sample, this clonotype was seen a few times. The gene calls are TRBV7-3 and TRBJ2-5; perhaps D is TRBD1 or TRBD2 (5 bases each). V lost 5 bases to trimming and J lost 4 bases, with 11 bases between them. Germline lookup yields CDR1 SGHTA and CDR2 FQGTGA. The CDR3 runs to 13 residues. CDR3 DNA: TGTGCCAGCAGCCCACGAGGGGTAGAGACCCAGTACTTC. Amino acids: CASSPRGVETQYF.

This clonotype showed up just a few times. This may arise from a read error, as a much more abundant clone is one base away. The chain employs TRBV6-2 or TRBV6-3 and TRBJ2-7; 12 bases are shared with TRBD2. The trim removed 6 bases at V and 1 base at J, leaving 10 bases unmatched. This CDR3 has 17 residues. Germline CDR1 is MNHEY and CDR2 is SVGEGT. The CDR3 loop is CASRSLTSGGISYEQYF. The CDR3, as DNA: TGTGCCAGCAGGTCCCTCACTAGCGGGGGGATTTCCTACGAGCAGTACTTC.

V gene TRBV4-3 combines with J gene TRBJ2-3; D ambiguous. The CDR3 has 13 residues. Germline assignment: CDR1 LGHNA and CDR2 YSLEER. Trimming took off 0 bases at V and 4 bases at J, with 5 bases between the two ends. CDR3 in amino acids: CASSQDFSDTQYF. DNA of the CDR3: TGCGCCAGCAGCCAAGATTTTTCAGATACGCAGTATTTT.

A few counts support this clonotype. The chain recombines TRBV2 with TRBJ2-3, with D unresolved. This CDR3 contains 11 residues. CDR1 SNHLY and CDR2 FYNNEI come from the germline V gene. V was trimmed by 9 bases and J by 7 bases, leaving 11 bases between them. The DNA of the CDR3 is TGTGCCAGGTTACTGGGAAATACGCAGTATTTT. Its protein product is CARLLGNTQYF.

This clonotype turned up a few times. The chain employs TRBV12-3 or TRBV12-4 and TRBJ2-2; D remains unclear. V lost 3 bases to trimming and J lost 4 bases, with 9 bases between them. This CDR3 has 14 residues. The CDR3 DNA is TGTGCCAGCAGTTTTGTACACTTCACCGGGGAGCTGTTTTTT. This encodes CASSFVHFTGELFF.

V usage is TRBV6-6 and J usage is TRBJ2-6; perhaps TRBD1 as D (5 bases). The CDR3 covers 17 residues. V was shortened by 5 bases and J by 0 bases, with 14 bases between the two germline ends. The germline V gene has CDR1 MNHNY and CDR2 SVGAGI (reference sequence). CDR3 nucleotides: TGTGCCAGCAGTCAGGAGCAGGGAACCTCTGGGGCCAACGTCCTGACTTTC. Protein product: CASSQEQGTSGANVLTF.

The chain couples TRBV6-5 to TRBJ2-7; 7 bases agree with TRBD1. The CDR3 covers 14 residues. The V segment lost 6 bases and the J segment 6 bases; nucleotides outside the gene matches: 11. CDR1 and CDR2 from the germline V gene are MNHEY and SVGAGI. DNA of the CDR3: TGTGCCAGCAGCCCGTACAGGGGTCCCGTCGAGCAGTACGTC. This translates into CASSPYRGPVEQYV.

The sample holds many counts of this clonotype. The V call is TRBV10-3, the J call TRBJ2-1; the D gene is possibly TRBD1 (6 bases). This CDR3 has 16 amino acids. V was trimmed by 2 bases and J by 0 bases, leaving 11 bases between them. Per germline, CDR1 ENHRY and CDR2 SYGVKD. CDR3 DNA: TGTGCCATCAGTGAGGGACAGACAAGCTCCTACAATGAGCAGTTCTTC. Residues: CAISEGQTSSYNEQFF.

This clonotype was found a few times. The CDR3 DNA reads as TGTGCCAGCAGCTCTACCGGGACTAGCGGCACAGATACGCAGTATTTT. Translation gives CASSSTGTSGTDTQYF. The V call is TRBV7-2, the J call TRBJ2-3, with 10 bases matching TRBD2. Germline loops: CDR1 SGHTA, CDR2 FQGNSA. The CDR3 has 16 residues. V lost 4 bases to trimming and J lost 1 base; unmatched junction nucleotides: 5.

This sequence joins TRBV7-2 and TRBJ2-3, with D possibly matching TRBD2 (5 bases). V lost 4 bases and J lost 6, with 29 bases in between. Germline-derived CDR1 and CDR2 are SGHTA and FQGNSA. The CDR3 has 19 amino acids. This CDR3 is CASSYRFSPGRGLDDTQYF. The CDR3 DNA reads TGTGCCAGCAGCTACCGGTTTAGCCCTGGACGAGGACTGGATGATACGCAGTATTTT.

This clonotype has just a few counts. The rearrangement links TRBV5-1 to TRBJ2-3, with TRBD2 matching over 15 bases. The germline gives CDR1 SGHRS, CDR2 YFSETQ. The CDR3 runs to 18 residues. The V segment lost 4 bases and the J segment 1 base; nucleotides outside the gene matches: 7. The CDR3 loop reads CASSPWTSGGAGTDTQYF. The CDR3 DNA follows: TGCGCCAGCAGCCCCTGGACTAGCGGGGGGGCCGGCACAGATACGCAGTATTTT.